These 21 T cell receptor beta chains originate from one sample sequenced in a study of blood T cell repertoires in COVID-19. Assay: immunoSEQ multiplex PCR; the TCRdb copy retains only in-frame clones and omits some. Of roughly 250,000 clones in the sample, 83% are singletons; the top ten hold around 8.1%. Input material: peripheral blood. These receptors were taken from a man aged 40-49 years with active or convalescent COVID-19.

V usage is TRBV29-1 and J usage is TRBJ2-1; the D is unclear. Between the trimmed V and J ends, which lost 7 bases and 5 bases, there was a span of 9 bases. The CDR3 consists of 11 residues. Germline assignment: CDR1 SQVTM and CDR2 ANQGSEA. DNA of the CDR3: TGCAGCGCCGCCCCTAACAATGAGCAGTTCTTC. Translated: CSAAPNNEQFF.

The V call is TRBV9, the J call TRBJ2-2, with D possibly TRBD2 on 7 matching bases. CDR1 is SGDLS, CDR2 YYNGEE, per germline. The length of the CDR3 is 14 residues. V lost 4 bases, J lost 6 bases, and 13 bases lay in between. CDR3 residues: CASSQGRAAGELFF. In DNA form, the CDR3 reads TGTGCCAGCAGCCAGGGGAGGGCCGCCGGGGAGCTGTTTTTT.

V and J are TRBV19 and TRBJ2-1; 7 positions match TRBD2. The CDR3 contains 17 residues. Germline V CDR1 and CDR2: LNHDA, SQIVND (reference sequence). The J segment lost 0 bases and the V segment lost 5 bases, leaving 10 bases of the junction unmatched. CDR3 protein: CASSPQVGGFSYNEQFF. The CDR3 region has the DNA TGTGCCAGTAGTCCCCAGGTCGGGGGGTTCTCCTACAATGAGCAGTTCTTC.

This clone was counted between two and nine times. The chain uses TRBV6-5 and TRBJ1-2; TRBD1 matches 7 bases. This CDR3 has 14 residues. Per germline, CDR1 MNHEY and CDR2 SVGAGI. V was clipped by 2 bases and J by 8 bases; unmatched bases: 8. CDR3 sequence (DNA): TGTGCCAGCAGTTACGGGTCGACAGGGAACGGCTACACCTTC. Its protein product is CASSYGSTGNGYTF.

The chain carries TRBV5-1 and TRBJ2-2, with D hard to call. V was trimmed by 0 bases and J by 3 bases, leaving 15 bases between them. The CDR3 is made up of 17 amino acids. CDR1 is SGHRS and CDR2 is YFSETQ in the germline V gene. The CDR3 is CASSLADLADYTGELFF. For the CDR3, the DNA is TGCGCCAGCAGCTTGGCCGATCTGGCGGATTACACCGGGGAGCTGTTTTTT. The whole variable domain, filled in from reference TRBV5-1 and TRBJ2-2, reads KAGVTQTPRYLIKTRGQQVTLSCSPISGHRSVSWYQQTPGQGLQFLFEYFSETQRNKGNFPGRFSGRQFSNSRSEMNVSTLELGDSALYLCASSLADLADYTGELFFGEGSRLTVL.

The V gene is TRBV11-3, the J gene TRBJ2-2, with D possibly being TRBD1 (6 bases). V was cut by 6 bases and J by 4 bases, with 12 bases left in between. CDR1 and CDR2 from the germline V gene are SGHNT and YENEEA. The length of the CDR3 is 14 residues. The CDR3 protein is CASRQGLGTGELFF. The CDR3 DNA is TGTGCCAGCAGGCAGGGGCTGGGCACCGGGGAGCTGTTTTTT.

This chain connects TRBV15 to TRBJ2-1, with a weak D call TRBD1 (5 bases). The CDR3 spans 12 residues. CDR1 LNHNV and CDR2 YYDKDF come from the germline V gene (reference sequence). V was clipped by 1 base and J by 8 bases, with 6 bases between them. The CDR3, as DNA: TGTGCCACCAGCAGAGTAGGGGATGAGCAGTTCTTC. Translation gives CATSRVGDEQFF.

This chain connects TRBV9 to TRBJ1-2; possibly TRBD1 for D (5 bases). CDR3 length: 15 amino acids. From germline, CDR1 is SGDLS and CDR2 YYNGEE. V lost 2 bases and J 5 bases, leaving 16 bases between the germline ends. As DNA, the CDR3 is TGTGCCAGCAGCGTCCTCCAGGGTAAGGGATATGGCTACACCTTC. Residues: CASSVLQGKGYGYTF.

The rearrangement links TRBV5-8 to TRBJ1-5, with 8 bases that match TRBD1. This CDR3 is built from 15 residues. CDR1 and CDR2 (germline): SGHTS, YDEGEE. V lost 5 bases, J lost 3 bases, and 7 bases stayed unmatched. CDR3 DNA: TGTGCCAGCAGTTCGCGGACAGGGATCAATCAGCCCCAGCATTTT. Protein sequence: CASSSRTGINQPQHF. The full variable domain, with the rest looked up from reference TRBV5-8 and TRBJ1-5, is EAGVTQSPTHLIKTRGQQATLRCSPISGHTSVYWYQQALGLGLQFLLWYDEGEERNRGNFPPRFSGRQFPNYSSELNVNALELEDSALYLCASSSRTGINQPQHFGDGTRLSIL.

The V gene is TRBV5-1, the J gene TRBJ2-5; 11 nucleotides agree with TRBD1. CDR1 SGHRS and CDR2 YFSETQ come from the germline V gene. The CDR3 extends over 14 amino acids. The trim removed 3 bases at V and 4 bases at J, leaving 2 bases unmatched. CDR3 DNA sequence: TGCGCCAGCAGCTGGGGGACAGGGGGAGAGACCCAGTACTTC. Protein sequence: CASSWGTGGETQYF.

The chain couples TRBV5-1 to TRBJ2-6; D gene unclear. Germline lookup yields CDR1 SGHRS and CDR2 YFSETQ. The CDR3 totals 15 residues. V was clipped by 4 bases and J by 2 bases, with 10 bases between them. The CDR3 loop is CASSPLSAGANVLTF. As DNA, the CDR3 is TGCGCCAGCAGCCCCTTATCTGCTGGGGCCAACGTCCTGACTTTC.

The chain couples TRBV6-2 or TRBV6-3 to TRBJ1-6; D uncertain. V was pared by 4 bases and J by 5 bases, with 15 bases between. Germline V gives CDR1 MNHEY, CDR2 SVGEGT. The CDR3 length is 16 residues. CDR3 sequence reads: CASSLAGSANNSPLHF. The CDR3 DNA reads TGTGCCAGCAGTTTAGCGGGGTCGGCTAATAATTCACCCCTCCACTTT.

The chain carries TRBV24-1 and TRBJ2-1, with TRBD2 matching 8 bases. Germline V gene sequence: CDR1 KGHDR, CDR2 SFDVKD. CDR3 size: 16 residues. Unmatched junction bases numbered 5, after V lost 4 bases and J lost 1 base. CDR3 nucleotide sequence: TGTGCCACCAGTGACCGGGTAGCGGGATCCTACAATGAGCAGTTCTTC. Amino acids: CATSDRVAGSYNEQFF.

V usage is TRBV27 and J usage is TRBJ2-1, with D perhaps matching TRBD1 (5 bases). The germline V gene encodes CDR1 MNHEY and CDR2 SMNVEV (reference sequence). The CDR3 length is 13 residues. With 3 bases removed from V and 6 bases from J, the gap between germline ends came to 9 bases. CDR3 region: CASSLGRGNEQFF. DNA for the CDR3: TGTGCCAGCAGTTTGGGTAGGGGCAATGAGCAGTTCTTC.

The chain couples TRBV5-1 to TRBJ2-1; 8 positions match TRBD1. The germline V gene encodes CDR1 SGHRS and CDR2 YFSETQ. This CDR3 has 15 amino acids. The junction had 8 bases not matched to a gene; V was cut back by 4 bases and J by 5 bases. In DNA form, the CDR3 reads TGCGCCAGCAGCGCGGGTCAGGGGGCCCACAATGAGCAGTTCTTC. It is translated as CASSAGQGAHNEQFF.

In DNA, the CDR3 is TGTGCCAGCAGCCCGGGGACTAGAGGCGAGCAGTACTTC. It encodes CASSPGTRGEQYF. The chain carries TRBV3-1 (or the pseudogene TRBV3-2) and TRBJ2-7, with 8 bases aligning to TRBD2. Germline CDR1 reads LGHDT; CDR2 reads YNNKEL (reference sequence). The CDR3 totals 13 residues. Germline trimming cut 4 bases from V and 6 bases from J; bases unmatched to any gene: 5.

The chain carries TRBV19 and TRBJ2-3, with a possible D match to TRBD2 (5 bases). CDR3 length: 16 residues. The V end was cut by 7 bases, the J end by 4 bases, with 21 bases between. Germline V gene data show CDR1 as LNHDA and CDR2 as SQIVND (reference sequence). The CDR3 DNA follows: TGTGCCAGTACGCGAGGTGGAGCGGTCCTGGCAGATACGCAGTATTTT. Translation gives CASTRGGAVLADTQYF.

This chain links TRBV19 with TRBJ1-2, with 9 bases that match TRBD1. V shed 4 bases and J 7 bases; nucleotides not matched to a gene: 10. The length of the CDR3 is 15 residues. Per the germline V gene, CDR1 is LNHDA and CDR2 is SQIVND (reference sequence). CDR3 loop: CASSTGTGSFSGYTF. DNA for the CDR3: TGTGCCAGTAGTACCGGGACAGGGTCCTTTTCTGGCTACACCTTC.

The chain couples TRBV11-2 to TRBJ2-7; 7 nucleotides match TRBD1. V lost 1 base, J lost 4 bases, and 7 bases stayed unmatched. The CDR3 extends over 15 amino acids. Looked up from germline, CDR1 is SGHAT and CDR2 is FQNNGV. CDR3 protein: CASSLVPGQQYEQYF. For the CDR3, the DNA is TGTGCCAGCAGCTTAGTCCCGGGACAGCAATACGAGCAGTACTTC.

Notes on this clone: This specimen includes other DNA sequences encoding the same CDR3. The chain is built from TRBV28 and TRBJ1-4; no clear D. In germline, CDR1 is MDHEN, CDR2 SYDVKM. The CDR3 is 14 amino acids. Trimming took off 4 bases at V and 4 bases at J, with 10 bases between the two ends. CDR3 residues: CASSSGQLNEKLFF. The CDR3 DNA is TGTGCCAGCAGTTCTGGGCAGCTTAATGAAAAACTGTTTTTT.

The chain recombines TRBV7-6 with TRBJ1-1, with 9 bases fitting TRBD1. V dropped 5 bases and J dropped 3; count of bases not matched to a gene: 10. The germline V gene has CDR1 SGHVS and CDR2 FNYEAQ. The CDR3 length is 16 residues. CDR3 in amino acids: CASSPRPGTGYTEAFF. CDR3 DNA sequence: TGTGCCAGCAGCCCTCGTCCCGGGACAGGGTACACTGAAGCTTTCTTT.